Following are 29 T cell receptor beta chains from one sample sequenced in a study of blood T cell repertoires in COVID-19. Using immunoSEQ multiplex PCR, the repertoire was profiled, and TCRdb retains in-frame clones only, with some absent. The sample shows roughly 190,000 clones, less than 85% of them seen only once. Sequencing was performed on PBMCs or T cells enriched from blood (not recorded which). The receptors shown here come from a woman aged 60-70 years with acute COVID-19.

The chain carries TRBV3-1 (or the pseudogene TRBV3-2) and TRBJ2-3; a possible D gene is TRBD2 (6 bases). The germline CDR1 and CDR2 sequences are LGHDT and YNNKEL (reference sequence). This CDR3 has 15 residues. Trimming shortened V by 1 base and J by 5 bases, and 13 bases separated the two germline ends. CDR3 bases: TGTGCCAGCAGCCAAGGTGGACTATCATTAGATACGCAGTATTTT. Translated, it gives CASSQGGLSLDTQYF.

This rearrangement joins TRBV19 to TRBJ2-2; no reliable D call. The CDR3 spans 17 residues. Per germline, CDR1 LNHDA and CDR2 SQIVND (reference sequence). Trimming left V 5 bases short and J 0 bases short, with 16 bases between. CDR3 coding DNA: TGTGCCAGTAGTTCCCCCCCCTTTGCGGCGAACACCGGGGAGCTGTTTTTT. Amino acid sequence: CASSSPPFAANTGELFF.

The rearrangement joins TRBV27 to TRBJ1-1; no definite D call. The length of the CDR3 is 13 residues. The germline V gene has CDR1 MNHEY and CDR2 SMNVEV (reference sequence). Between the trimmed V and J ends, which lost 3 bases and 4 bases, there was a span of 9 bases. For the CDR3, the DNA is TGTGCCAGCAGTTTGGCAGGAGGCACTGAAGCTTTCTTT. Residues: CASSLAGGTEAFF.

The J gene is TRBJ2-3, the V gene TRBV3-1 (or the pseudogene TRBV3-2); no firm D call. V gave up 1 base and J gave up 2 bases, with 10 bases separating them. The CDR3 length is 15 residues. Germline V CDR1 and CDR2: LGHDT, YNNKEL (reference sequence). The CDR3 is CASSQGHLDTDTQYF. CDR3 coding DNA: TGTGCCAGCAGCCAAGGGCACCTTGACACAGATACGCAGTATTTT.

CDR3 sequence (DNA): TGTGCCAGTAGTACCGCTAGCGGGAGCTCCTACGAGCAGTACTTC. This gives the protein CASSTASGSSYEQYF. The rearrangement joins TRBV19 to TRBJ2-7; 10 positions match TRBD2. With 4 bases clipped from V and 0 bases from J, the junction kept 3 bases outside the gene matches. Germline assignment: CDR1 LNHDA and CDR2 SQIVND (reference sequence). This CDR3 spans 15 amino acids.

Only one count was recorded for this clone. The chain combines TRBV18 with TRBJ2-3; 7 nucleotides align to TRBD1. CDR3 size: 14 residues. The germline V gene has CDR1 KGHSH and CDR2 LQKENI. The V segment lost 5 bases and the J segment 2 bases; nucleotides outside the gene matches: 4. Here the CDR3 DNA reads TGTGCCAGCTCATTACAGGGGAACACAGATACGCAGTATTTT. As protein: CASSLQGNTDTQYF. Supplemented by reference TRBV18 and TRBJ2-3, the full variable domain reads NAGVMQNPRHLVRRRGQEARLRCSPMKGHSHVYWYRQLPEEGLKFMVYLQKENIIDESGMPKERFSAEFPKEGPSILRIQQVVRGDSAAYFCASSLQGNTDTQYFGPGTRLTVL.

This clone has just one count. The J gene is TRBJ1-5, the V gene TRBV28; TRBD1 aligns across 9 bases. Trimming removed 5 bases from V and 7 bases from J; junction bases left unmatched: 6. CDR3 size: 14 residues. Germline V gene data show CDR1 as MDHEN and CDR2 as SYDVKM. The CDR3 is CASSLGQGDQPQHF. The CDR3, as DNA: TGTGCCAGCAGTCTGGGACAGGGTGACCAGCCCCAGCATTTT.

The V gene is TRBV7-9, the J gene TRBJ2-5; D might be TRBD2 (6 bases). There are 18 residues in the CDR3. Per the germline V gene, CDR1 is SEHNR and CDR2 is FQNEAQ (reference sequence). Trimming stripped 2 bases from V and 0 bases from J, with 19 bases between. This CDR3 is CASSLKAGRKAYQETQYF. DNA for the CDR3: TGTGCCAGCAGCTTAAAGGCGGGACGCAAGGCTTACCAAGAGACCCAGTACTTC.

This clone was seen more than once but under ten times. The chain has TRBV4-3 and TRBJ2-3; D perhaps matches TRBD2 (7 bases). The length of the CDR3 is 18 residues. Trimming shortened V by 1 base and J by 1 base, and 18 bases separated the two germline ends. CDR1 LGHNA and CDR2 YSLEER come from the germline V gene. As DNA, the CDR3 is TGCGCCAGCAGCCAAGTAGGGTTCGGGGGGCGCCGCACAGATACGCAGTATTTT. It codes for CASSQVGFGGRRTDTQYF.

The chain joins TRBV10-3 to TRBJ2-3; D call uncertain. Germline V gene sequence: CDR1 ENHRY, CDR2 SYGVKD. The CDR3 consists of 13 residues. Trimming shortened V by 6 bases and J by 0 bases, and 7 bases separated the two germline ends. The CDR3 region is CAISSPSTDTQYF. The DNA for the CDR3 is TGTGCCATCAGCTCCCCGAGCACAGATACGCAGTATTTT.

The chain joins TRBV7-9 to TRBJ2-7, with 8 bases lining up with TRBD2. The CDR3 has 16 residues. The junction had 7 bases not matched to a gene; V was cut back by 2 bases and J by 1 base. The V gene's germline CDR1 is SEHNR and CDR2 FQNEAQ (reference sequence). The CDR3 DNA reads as TGTGCCAGCAGCTTATCCGATGCGGGGGGTTCCTACGAGCAGTACGTC. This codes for CASSLSDAGGSYEQYV.

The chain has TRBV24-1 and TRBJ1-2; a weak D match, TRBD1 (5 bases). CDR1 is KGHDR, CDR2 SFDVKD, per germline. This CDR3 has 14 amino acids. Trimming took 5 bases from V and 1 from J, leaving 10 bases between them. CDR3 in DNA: TGTGCCACCAGTGGGATGACAGTTAACTATGGCTACACCTTC. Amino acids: CATSGMTVNYGYTF.

CDR3 DNA sequence: TGCGCCAGCAGCCAAGTAGCGGGAACCTACAATGAGCAGTTCTTC. Its protein is CASSQVAGTYNEQFF. The rearrangement joins TRBV4-3 to TRBJ2-1; 8 bases line up with TRBD2. V shed 1 base and J 2 bases; nucleotides not matched to a gene: 1. From germline, CDR1 is LGHNA and CDR2 YSLEER. This CDR3 contains 15 residues.

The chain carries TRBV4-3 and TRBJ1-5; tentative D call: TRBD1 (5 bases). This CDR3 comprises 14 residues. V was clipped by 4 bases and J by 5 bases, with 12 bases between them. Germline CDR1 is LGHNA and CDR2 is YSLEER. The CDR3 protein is CASSPGPGYQPQHF. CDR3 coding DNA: TGCGCCAGCAGCCCCGGGCCAGGGTATCAGCCCCAGCATTTT.

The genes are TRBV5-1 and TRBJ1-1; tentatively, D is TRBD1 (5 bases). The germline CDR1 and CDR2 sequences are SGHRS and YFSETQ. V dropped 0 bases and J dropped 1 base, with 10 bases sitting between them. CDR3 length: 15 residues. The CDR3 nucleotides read TGCGCCAGCAGCTTGGCCTTCGACAGGAACACTGAAGCTTTCTTT. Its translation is CASSLAFDRNTEAFF.

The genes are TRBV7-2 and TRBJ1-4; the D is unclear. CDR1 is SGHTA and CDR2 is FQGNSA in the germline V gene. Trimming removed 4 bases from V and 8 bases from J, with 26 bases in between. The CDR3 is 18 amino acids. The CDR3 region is CASSSRRGAVATREKLFF. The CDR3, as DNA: TGTGCCAGCAGCTCCCGAAGAGGAGCCGTCGCAACCCGCGAAAAACTGTTTTTT.

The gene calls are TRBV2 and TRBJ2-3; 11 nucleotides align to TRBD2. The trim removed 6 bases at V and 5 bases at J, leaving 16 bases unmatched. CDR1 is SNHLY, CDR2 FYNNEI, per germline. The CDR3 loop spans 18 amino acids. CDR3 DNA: TGTGCCAGCAGGCATACTAGCGGGAGTCTCCAATGGGGAGATACGCAGTATTTT. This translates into CASRHTSGSLQWGDTQYF.

CDR3 sequence (DNA): TGTGCCATCGCAGGGGGGACAGGGGTATACAATGAGCAGTTCTTC. Translating it yields CAIAGGTGVYNEQFF. The V and J genes are TRBV10-3 and TRBJ2-1, with 10 bases aligning to TRBD1. CDR1 and CDR2 (germline): ENHRY, SYGVKD. This CDR3 has 15 amino acids. V dropped 8 bases and J dropped 4; count of bases not matched to a gene: 8.

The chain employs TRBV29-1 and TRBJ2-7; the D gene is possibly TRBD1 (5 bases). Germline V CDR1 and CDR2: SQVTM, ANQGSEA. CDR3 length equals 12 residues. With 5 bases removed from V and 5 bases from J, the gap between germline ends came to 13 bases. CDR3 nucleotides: TGCAGCGTTCAGGGCAGGTTCGACGAGCAGTACTTC. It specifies CSVQGRFDEQYF.

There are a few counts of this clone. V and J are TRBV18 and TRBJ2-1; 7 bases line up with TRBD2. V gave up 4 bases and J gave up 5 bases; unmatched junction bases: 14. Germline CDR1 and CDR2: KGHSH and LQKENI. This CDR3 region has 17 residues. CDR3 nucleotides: TGTGCCAGCTCACTCGGCCGGGGGGAGGGCCTCCACAATGAGCAGTTCTTC. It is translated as CASSLGRGEGLHNEQFF.

CDR3 DNA sequence: TGCGCCAGCAGTGGGCCGGGACAGGGTACAGATACGCAGTATTTT. Its protein is CASSGPGQGTDTQYF. The chain combines TRBV10-2 with TRBJ2-3; 9 nucleotides align to TRBD1. This CDR3 is 15 amino acids long. V lost 4 bases and J lost 3; bases outside the gene matches: 5. Germline values: CDR1 WSHSY, CDR2 SAAADI.

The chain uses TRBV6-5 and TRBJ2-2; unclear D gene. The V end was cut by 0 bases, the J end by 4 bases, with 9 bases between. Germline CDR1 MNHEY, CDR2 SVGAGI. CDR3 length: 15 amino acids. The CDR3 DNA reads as TGTGCCAGCAGTTACTCGATACAGAGCACCGGGGAGCTGTTTTTT. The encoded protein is CASSYSIQSTGELFF.

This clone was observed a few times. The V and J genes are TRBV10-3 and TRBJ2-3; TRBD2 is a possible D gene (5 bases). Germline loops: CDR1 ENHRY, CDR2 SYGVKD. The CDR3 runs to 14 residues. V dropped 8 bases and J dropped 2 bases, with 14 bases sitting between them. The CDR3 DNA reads TGTGCCATCTCAGAGGGAGCCAACACAGATACGCAGTATTTT. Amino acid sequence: CAISEGANTDTQYF.

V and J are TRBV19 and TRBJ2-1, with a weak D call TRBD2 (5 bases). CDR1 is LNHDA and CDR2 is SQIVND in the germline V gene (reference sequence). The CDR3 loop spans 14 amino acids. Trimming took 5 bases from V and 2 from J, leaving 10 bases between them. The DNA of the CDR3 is TGTGCCAGTAGTCTGGAGGTGGCCTACAATGAGCAGTTCTTC. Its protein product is CASSLEVAYNEQFF. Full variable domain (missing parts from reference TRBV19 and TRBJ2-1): DGGITQSPKYLFRKEGQNVTLSCEQNLNHDAMYWYRQDPGQGLRLIYYSQIVNDFQKGDIAEGYSVSREKKESFPLTVTSAQKNPTAFYLCASSLEVAYNEQFFGPGTRLTVL.

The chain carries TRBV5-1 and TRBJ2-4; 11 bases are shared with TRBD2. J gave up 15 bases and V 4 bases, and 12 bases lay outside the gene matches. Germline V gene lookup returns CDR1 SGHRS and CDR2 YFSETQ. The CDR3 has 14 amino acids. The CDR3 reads CASSAGTSGGVGYF. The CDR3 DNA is TGCGCCAGCAGCGCCGGGACTAGCGGAGGGGTTGGGTACTTC.

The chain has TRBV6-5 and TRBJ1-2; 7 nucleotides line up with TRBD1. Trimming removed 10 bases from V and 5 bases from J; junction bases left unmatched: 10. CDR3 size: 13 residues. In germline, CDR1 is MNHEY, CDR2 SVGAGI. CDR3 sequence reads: CATQRGQLYGYTF. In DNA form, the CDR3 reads TGTGCCACCCAGAGGGGGCAGCTTTATGGCTACACCTTC.

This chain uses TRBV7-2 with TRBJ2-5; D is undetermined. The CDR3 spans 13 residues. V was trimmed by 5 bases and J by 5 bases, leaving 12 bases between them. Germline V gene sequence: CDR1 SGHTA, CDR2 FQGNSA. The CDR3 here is CASSLQNGETQYF. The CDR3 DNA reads TGTGCCAGCAGCCTACAAAACGGGGAGACCCAGTACTTC.

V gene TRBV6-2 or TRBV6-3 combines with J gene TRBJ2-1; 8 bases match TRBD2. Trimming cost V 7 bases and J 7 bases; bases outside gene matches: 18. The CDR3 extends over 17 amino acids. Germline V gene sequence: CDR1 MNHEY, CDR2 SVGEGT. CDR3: CASTPGVAGWGGNEQFF. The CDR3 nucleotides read TGTGCCAGCACCCCAGGGGTAGCGGGGTGGGGTGGGAATGAGCAGTTCTTC.

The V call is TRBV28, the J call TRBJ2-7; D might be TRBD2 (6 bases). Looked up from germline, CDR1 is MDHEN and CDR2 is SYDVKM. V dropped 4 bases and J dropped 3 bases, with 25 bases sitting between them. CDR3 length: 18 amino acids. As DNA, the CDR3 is TGTGCCAGCAGTTCTATACGGGGACTTATCCGGGACGGCTACGAGCAGTACGTC. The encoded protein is CASSSIRGLIRDGYEQYV.